This T cell receptor beta chain was sequenced for a study of blood T cell repertoires in COVID-19. Across the whole study: Samples taken during acute and convalescent COVID-19 were collected in the United States, Italy and Spain. T cells, B-cell-depleted T cells, or PBMCs provided the cDNA or gDNA that served as material.

Authors' analysis steps: Amplification of reference gene primers was used by the study to estimate nucleated cell counts. Libraries were prepared by immunoSEQ multiplex PCR; TCRdb keeps only in-frame clonotypes and omits some of them. The DNA was the basis for D and trimming; V, J and clone size are from that table. This table has approximately 200,000 clones, over 75% appearing once. The sequenced sample consisted of peripheral blood. The TCR comes from a human donor in a cohort sampled during active COVID-19.

The CDR3 sequence: CASGLGNTIYF. CDR3 nucleotides: TGTGCTAGTGGCCTTGGAAACACCATATATTTT. The chain uses TRBV12-5 and TRBJ1-3; no definite D call. V was trimmed by 6 bases and J by 3 bases, leaving 3 bases between them. The CDR3 totals 11 residues. Germline V gene lookup returns CDR1 LGHNT and CDR2 FRNRAP.